This passage covers 13 T cell receptor beta chains from one sample sequenced in a study of control samples from healthy donors and cancer patients. Here immunoSEQ multiplex PCR was the method, and the copy in TCRdb shows in-frame clones only, minus some. The data show 120,000 or so clones, around 92% seen once. The sequenced sample was PBMCs. These receptors were taken from an elderly man with head and neck cancer.

The J gene is TRBJ2-7, the V gene TRBV11-1; the D is unclear. The CDR3 has 14 residues. The germline CDR1 and CDR2 sequences are SGHAT and FQDESV (reference sequence). V was clipped by 4 bases and J by 5 bases, with 15 bases between them. This CDR3 is CASSSPPGVNEQYF. Here the CDR3 DNA reads TGTGCCAGCAGCTCGCCGCCTGGTGTGAACGAGCAGTACTTC.

V gene TRBV19 combines with J gene TRBJ1-3; D is possibly TRBD1 (6 bases). The V gene lost 5 bases and the J gene lost 2 bases, with 19 bases spanning the gap. CDR3 length equals 17 residues. Germline CDR1 and CDR2: LNHDA and SQIVND (reference sequence). Here the CDR3 DNA reads TGTGCCAGTAGTCCAGGCCGGTGGGGGGACACTGGAAACACCATATATTTT. Translation gives CASSPGRWGDTGNTIYF. Looking up the rest from reference TRBV19 and TRBJ1-3 gives the full variable domain: DGGITQSPKYLFRKEGQNVTLSCEQNLNHDAMYWYRQDPGQGLRLIYYSQIVNDFQKGDIAEGYSVSREKKESFPLTVTSAQKNPTAFYLCASSPGRWGDTGNTIYFGEGSWLTVV.

The genes are TRBV2 and TRBJ1-2; 8 nucleotides align to TRBD1. The CDR3 has 12 amino acids. V was clipped by 8 bases and J by 7 bases; unmatched bases: 6. Germline V gives CDR1 SNHLY, CDR2 FYNNEI. The CDR3 sequence is CASLADRAGYTF. The CDR3, as DNA: TGTGCCAGCCTTGCGGACAGGGCTGGCTACACCTTC.

In this sample, this clone turned up once. The chain employs TRBV10-1 and TRBJ2-5; D possibly corresponds to TRBD2 (5 bases). CDR3 length: 15 amino acids. Germline V gene data show CDR1 as WNHNN and CDR2 as SYGVQD (reference sequence). V was trimmed by 3 bases and J by 5 bases, leaving 16 bases between them. The CDR3 sequence: CASSDGSATEETQYF. The CDR3 DNA is TGCGCCAGCAGTGATGGGAGCGCCACCGAGGAGACCCAGTACTTC.

The chain has TRBV25-1 and TRBJ1-1, with D possibly being TRBD1 (5 bases). Germline values: CDR1 MGHDK, CDR2 SYGVNS. This CDR3 comprises 13 residues. Trimming took off 6 bases at V and 3 bases at J, with 11 bases between the two ends. Here the CDR3 reads CASRPEGYTEAFF. CDR3 DNA sequence: TGTGCCAGCAGACCGGAGGGGTACACTGAAGCTTTCTTT.

The V call is TRBV19, the J call TRBJ2-4, with 8 positions matching TRBD1. Germline CDR1 LNHDA, CDR2 SQIVND (reference sequence). Germline trimming cut 2 bases from V and 1 base from J; bases unmatched to any gene: 10. There are 18 residues in the CDR3. This CDR3 is CASSIKGTGTRAKNIQYF. In nucleotides, the CDR3 is TGTGCCAGTAGTATAAAAGGGACAGGTACGAGGGCCAAAAACATTCAGTACTTC.

The sample holds one count of this clone. The chain links TRBV10-1 to TRBJ2-1, with TRBD2 as a possible D gene (7 bases). Germline assignment: CDR1 WNHNN and CDR2 SYGVQD (reference sequence). Trimming stripped 6 bases from V and 7 bases from J, with 19 bases between. The CDR3 covers 15 residues. The CDR3 sequence is CASSGGPPELNEQFF. The CDR3, as DNA: TGCGCCAGCAGCGGGGGGCCCCCCGAGCTTAATGAGCAGTTCTTC.

The rearrangement links TRBV2 to TRBJ2-3; no firm D call. Germline lookup yields CDR1 SNHLY and CDR2 FYNNEI. This CDR3 contains 14 residues. With 7 bases removed from V and 0 bases from J, the gap between germline ends came to 11 bases. The CDR3 DNA sequence: TGTGCCAGCAATGAGGTGCGGAGCACAGATACGCAGTATTTT. Protein sequence: CASNEVRSTDTQYF. The entire variable domain, with the rest obtained from reference TRBV2 and TRBJ2-3, is as follows: EPEVTQTPSHQVTQMGQEVILRCVPISNHLYFYWYRQILGQKVEFLVSFYNNEISEKSEIFDDQFSVERPDGSNFTLKIRSTKLEDSAMYFCASNEVRSTDTQYFGPGTRLTVL.

V gene TRBV6-5 combines with J gene TRBJ2-6; the match to TRBD2 covers 7 bases. From germline, CDR1 is MNHEY and CDR2 SVGAGI. V lost 5 bases and J lost 2; bases outside the gene matches: 3. The CDR3 consists of 15 residues. The chain's CDR3 is CASSKGLTGANVLTF. Here the CDR3 DNA reads TGTGCCAGCAGTAAGGGACTAACTGGGGCCAACGTCCTGACTTTC.

The V and J genes are TRBV12-5 and TRBJ2-5; TRBD2 aligns across 7 bases. V trimming: 5 bases; J trimming: 1 base; junction bases outside the gene matches: 4. Per the germline V gene, CDR1 is LGHNT and CDR2 is FRNRAP. This CDR3 contains 14 residues. The CDR3, as DNA: TGTGCTAGTGGTCCCAGCGGGGTCCAAGAGACCCAGTACTTC. It is translated as CASGPSGVQETQYF.

The CDR3 nucleotides read TGTGCCAGCAGCAGGGTACAGCAGACAACTGGAAACACCATATATTTT. Protein product: CASSRVQQTTGNTIYF. This chain links TRBV3-1 (or the pseudogene TRBV3-2) with TRBJ1-3; D call uncertain. Germline CDR1 LGHDT, CDR2 YNNKEL (reference sequence). V was pared by 5 bases and J by 2 bases, with 16 bases between. The CDR3 runs 16 residues.

This clone was detected only once. The rearrangement links TRBV5-1 to TRBJ2-7; 12 bases align to TRBD2. The length of the CDR3 is 17 residues. The V gene end was trimmed by 0 bases and the J gene end by 1 base; junction bases not matched to a gene: 5. Germline CDR1 is SGHRS and CDR2 is YFSETQ. The CDR3 here is CASSLVLAGGASYEQYF. The CDR3 bases are TGCGCCAGCAGCTTGGTCCTAGCGGGAGGGGCTTCCTACGAGCAGTACTTC.

V usage is TRBV27 and J usage is TRBJ2-7, with 8 positions matching TRBD1. This CDR3 has 15 amino acids. Germline trimming cut 4 bases from V and 6 bases from J; bases unmatched to any gene: 11. Looked up from germline, CDR1 is MNHEY and CDR2 is SMNVEV (reference sequence). CDR3 sequence: CASSSGARGRCEQYF. CDR3 sequence (DNA): TGTGCCAGCAGTTCGGGGGCCAGGGGGCGGTGCGAGCAGTACTTC.